The 10 T cell receptor beta chains given below trace back to one sample, sequenced in a study of blood T cell repertoires in COVID-19. The repertoire was sequenced with immunoSEQ multiplex PCR; TCRdb's copy has only in-frame clones and lacks some. The table has roughly 190,000 clones, 84% seen once. The sample consisted of PBMCs or T cells enriched from blood (not recorded which). All receptors come from a woman in her twenties or thirties who had recovered from COVID-19.

About this clone itself: Distinct nucleotide sequences in the sample also encode this CDR3. V is TRBV5-1 and J is TRBJ2-3; D gene uncertain. V was pared by 5 bases and J by 1 base, with 5 bases between. Germline V CDR1 and CDR2: SGHRS, YFSETQ. CDR3 size: 12 residues. The CDR3 spells CASSSGTDTQYF. The CDR3 nucleotides read TGCGCCAGCAGTTCAGGCACAGATACGCAGTATTTT.

The chain links TRBV2 to TRBJ2-1, with TRBD2 as a possible D gene (6 bases). The CDR3 runs to 15 residues. Trimming removed 6 bases from V and 6 bases from J, with 18 bases in between. The germline gives CDR1 SNHLY, CDR2 FYNNEI. The CDR3 nucleotides read TGTGCCAGCAGGGCCGCGGGACTGGGGCTCAATGAGCAGTTCTTC. This sequence encodes CASRAAGLGLNEQFF.

This clone was seen a single time. The chain joins TRBV28 to TRBJ2-1; TRBD1 aligns across 7 bases. Germline CDR1 is MDHEN and CDR2 is SYDVKM. This CDR3 is built from 14 residues. With V trimmed by 3 bases and J by 4 bases, 3 bases remained unmatched. The CDR3 nucleotides read TGTGCCAGCAGTTTTCAGGGGGATTACAATGAGCAGTTCTTC. It is translated as CASSFQGDYNEQFF.

The chain is built from TRBV6-1 and TRBJ2-2; 7 nucleotides line up with TRBD2. Germline V lookup: CDR1 MNHNS, CDR2 SASEGT. This CDR3 comprises 18 residues. V was clipped by 4 bases and J by 1 base; unmatched bases: 12. The CDR3: CASSAEAASGLNTGELFF. The CDR3 DNA is TGTGCCAGCAGTGCAGAAGCGGCTAGCGGCTTGAACACCGGGGAGCTGTTTTTT.

The chain carries TRBV19 and TRBJ1-1; 11 nucleotides align to TRBD1. The CDR3 is 14 amino acids. V trimming: 4 bases; J trimming: 8 bases; junction bases outside the gene matches: 6. Germline CDR1 reads LNHDA; CDR2 reads SQIVND (reference sequence). The CDR3 sequence: CASSTDRGRMEAFF. The CDR3 coding sequence is TGTGCCAGTAGTACGGACAGGGGGCGGATGGAAGCTTTCTTT.

V usage is TRBV28 and J usage is TRBJ2-3; the D gene is possibly TRBD2 (6 bases). Trimming removed 5 bases at V and 7 bases at J, with 10 bases between. The CDR3 loop spans 12 amino acids. Germline V gene data show CDR1 as MDHEN and CDR2 as SYDVKM. The DNA of the CDR3 is TGTGCCAGCAGTGCGGGATCGTATACGCAGTATTTT. This encodes CASSAGSYTQYF.

This clone appeared a single time. The rearrangement links TRBV6-2 or TRBV6-3 to TRBJ2-3; TRBD1 agrees at 8 bases. CDR1 is MNHEY, CDR2 SVGEGT, per germline. The CDR3 has 15 residues. J gave up 1 base and V 2 bases, and 2 bases lay outside the gene matches. CDR3 amino acids: CASSYGQGRTDTQYF. The CDR3 DNA reads TGTGCCAGCAGTTACGGACAGGGACGCACAGATACGCAGTATTTT.

The sample holds one count of this clone. The chain is built from TRBV6-5 and TRBJ1-5; possible D gene TRBD1, 6 bases. Germline V gene data show CDR1 as MNHEY and CDR2 as SVGAGI. The V and J ends lost 5 bases and 4 bases respectively, with 15 bases between them. There are 15 residues in the CDR3. The CDR3 DNA sequence: TGTGCCAGCAGTCCCGGTCCAGGGGTAAATCAGCCCCAGCATTTT. Protein: CASSPGPGVNQPQHF.

The rearrangement joins TRBV12-5 to TRBJ1-2; a possible D gene is TRBD1 (6 bases). The V gene lost 1 base and the J gene lost 8 bases, with 17 bases spanning the gap. This CDR3 has 15 amino acids. In germline, CDR1 is LGHNT, CDR2 FRNRAP. CDR3 residues: CASGLGKGQGHGYTF. CDR3 DNA: TGTGCTAGTGGTTTGGGTAAGGGGCAGGGGCACGGCTACACCTTC.

This clone was counted only a few times. The chain uses TRBV14 and TRBJ2-7; 10 nucleotides match TRBD2. This CDR3 is built from 15 residues. V was pared by 4 bases and J by 3 bases, with 6 bases of the junction left unmatched. Per germline, CDR1 SGHDN and CDR2 FVKESK. CDR3: CASSPRLAGHYEQYF. The CDR3 nucleotides read TGTGCCAGCAGCCCGCGACTAGCGGGCCACTACGAGCAGTACTTC.